The rows below give T cell receptor beta chains drawn from one sample of a study of relationships among human T cell subsets. TCRdb itself ran the multiplex PCR reads through MiXCR, one entry per CDR3 protein. The table shows fewer than 18,000 distinct CDR3 sequences, with approximately 56% occurring only once. Sequenced: total T cells sorted from blood. The origin of the receptors is a middle-aged man in good health. The CDR3 runs from the conserved cysteine through the conserved F or W.

V gene	J gene	CDR3 protein
TRBV29-1	TRBJ2-7	CSGNRDREYEQYF
TRBV20-1	TRBJ1-1	CSAPLEGRGGEAFF
TRBV20-1	TRBJ2-1	CTGVRGDEQFF
TRBV7-8	TRBJ1-1	CATTDRATEAFF
TRBV27	TRBJ2-7	CASSLLGDGINYEQYF
TRBV20-1	TRBJ2-7	CSARDVAGEVEQYF
TRBV5-1	TRBJ2-5	CASSLGTGPQETQYF
TRBV28	TRBJ1-6	CASSFQTGATSPLHF
TRBV20-1	TRBJ1-2	CSALLGQAKGYTF
TRBV20-1	TRBJ1-2	CSATVQGAQGYTF
TRBV5-1	TRBJ2-7	CASSTVGGSHEQYF
TRBV2	TRBJ2-3	CASSETGTATDTQYF
TRBV14	TRBJ2-7	CASSQGGHAYEQYF
TRBV11-2	TRBJ2-5	CASSRLGRGYQETQYF
TRBV11-2	TRBJ2-7	CASSPGGAGHEQYF
TRBV6-5	TRBJ2-3	CASSLYRSTDTQYF
TRBV29-1	TRBJ2-1	CSVGPGLAGVADEQFF
TRBV5-1	TRBJ2-1	CASSRAGTGGSDEQFF
TRBV14	TRBJ2-7	CASSQDLSPGYSYEQYF
TRBV6-5	TRBJ1-1	CASSYGHLNTEAFF
TRBV20-1	TRBJ2-7	CSARDRLAPYEQYF
TRBV27	TRBJ1-2	CASSFKGSYTF
TRBV11-2	TRBJ2-7	CASSPLQFYEQYF
TRBV5-1	TRBJ2-7	CASSLSGKPPYEQYF
TRBV7-3	TRBJ1-1	CASSSGGNTEAFF
TRBV10-3	TRBJ1-1	CAISGDTRNLLF
TRBV7-8	TRBJ2-3	CASSRRDRGTDTQYF
TRBV20-1	TRBJ2-3	CSATGRQGGSSDTQYF
TRBV4-1	TRBJ2-4	CASSQEPAGGLIRAKNIQYF
TRBV28	TRBJ2-3	CTSSFLSGTDTQYF
TRBV20-1	TRBJ1-1	CSAGPTGALNTEAFF
TRBV29-1	TRBJ2-7	CSVGQGADEQYF
TRBV12-3/TRBV12-4	TRBJ2-1	CASSTRTSGGNEQFF
TRBV2	NA	CASSLGRDEQYF
TRBV18	TRBJ1-1	CASSSTEGGTEAFF
TRBV11-2	TRBJ2-5	CASSFLTLETQYF
TRBV12-3/TRBV12-4	TRBJ1-1	CASSQGQANTEAFF
TRBV27	TRBJ2-3	CATAWGRPSTDTQYF
TRBV28	TRBJ1-1	CASSRAGANTEAFF
TRBV20-1	TRBJ1-1	CSAYAGIMNTEAFF
TRBV11-2	TRBJ2-7	CASSLDFSGGEQYF
TRBV12-3/TRBV12-4	TRBJ2-7	CASSQGDYEQYF
TRBV13	TRBJ2-1	CASSTGLVSEQFF
TRBV6-5	TRBJ1-5	CASSYEGGGEPQHF
TRBV20-1	TRBJ2-7	CSARDEAVKAYEQYF
TRBV27	TRBJ2-5	CASSLWGISETQYF
TRBV20-1	TRBJ2-3	CSAEGGEGSTDTQYF
TRBV28	TRBJ2-3	CASSFRDSGTDTQYF
TRBV10-2	TRBJ2-5	CASSEPAGGETQYF
TRBV6-4	TRBJ1-5	CASRLGGYNQPQHF
TRBV30	TRBJ2-3	CAWMPDTGTQYF
TRBV27	TRBJ2-5	CASATGNRQETQYF
TRBV11-2	TRBJ2-5	CASSLTSGRSRHETQYF